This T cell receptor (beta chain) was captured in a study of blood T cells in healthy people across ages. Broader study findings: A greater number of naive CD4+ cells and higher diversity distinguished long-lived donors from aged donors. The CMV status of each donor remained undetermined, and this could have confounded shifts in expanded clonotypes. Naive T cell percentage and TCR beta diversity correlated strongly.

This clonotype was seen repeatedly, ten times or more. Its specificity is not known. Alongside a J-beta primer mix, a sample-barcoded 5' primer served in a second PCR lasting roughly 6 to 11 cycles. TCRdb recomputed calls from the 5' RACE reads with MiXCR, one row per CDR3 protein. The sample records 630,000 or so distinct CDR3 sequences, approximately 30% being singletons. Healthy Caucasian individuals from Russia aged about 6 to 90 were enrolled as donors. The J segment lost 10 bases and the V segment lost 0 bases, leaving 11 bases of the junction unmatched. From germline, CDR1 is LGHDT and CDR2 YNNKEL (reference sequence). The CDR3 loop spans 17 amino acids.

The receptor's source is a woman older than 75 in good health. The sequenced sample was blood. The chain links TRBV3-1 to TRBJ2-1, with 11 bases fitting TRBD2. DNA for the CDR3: TGTGCCAGCAGCCAAGATGGGTATAGCGGGGGGGTAGGAGAGCAGTTCTTC. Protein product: CASSQDGYSGGVGEQFF.